Presented here are 18 T cell receptor beta chains from one specimen sequenced in a study of post-analysis software for immune sequencing data. Study-level points and caveats: Patients had higher frequencies than controls of a handful of TRBV segments, including TRBV5-6, TRBV5-1 and TRBV20-1.

Unique molecular identifiers were carried by the TCR beta cDNA libraries. TCRdb passed the PCR reads through MiXCR, listing each CDR3 protein once. The sample has hundreds of thousands of distinct CDR3 sequences; over 35% are singletons. Their cognate antigens are unknown. Sample: blood. These receptors originate from a girl between 10 and 17 years old with multiple sclerosis.

This clonotype was recorded a few times. The chain recombines TRBV20-1 with TRBJ2-1; D call uncertain. Germline-derived CDR1 and CDR2 are DFQATT and SNEGSKA (reference sequence). V was cut by 4 bases and J by 7 bases, with 8 bases left in between. The CDR3 is 11 residues long. Written as DNA, the CDR3 is TGCAGTGCTACTCGAGGAAATGAGCAGTTCTTC. Translation gives CSATRGNEQFF.

This clonotype was detected a few times. The genes are TRBV5-5 and TRBJ2-7; a possible D gene is TRBD2 (6 bases). CDR3 size: 14 residues. Trimming removed 1 base from V and 2 bases from J, with 10 bases in between. In germline, CDR1 is SGHKS, CDR2 YYEKEE (reference sequence). CDR3 DNA: TGTGCCAGCAGCTTGCGCGGGGCAACCTACGAGCAGTACTTC. This codes for CASSLRGATYEQYF.

The chain links TRBV7-2 to TRBJ2-7, with TRBD2 matching over 12 bases. The germline V gene has CDR1 SGHTA and CDR2 FQGNSA. The CDR3 is made up of 14 amino acids. The J segment lost 7 bases and the V segment lost 6 bases, leaving 7 bases of the junction unmatched. CDR3 sequence: CASRRTSGNGEQYF. The CDR3 DNA reads TGTGCCAGCAGGCGGACTAGCGGGAATGGAGAGCAGTACTTC. Variable domain in full (rest from reference TRBV7-2 and TRBJ2-7): GAGVSQSPSNKVTEKGKDVELRCDPISGHTALYWYRQSLGQGLEFLIYFQGNSAPDKSGLPSDRFSAERTGGSVSTLTIQRTQQEDSAVYLCASRRTSGNGEQYFGPGTRLTVT.

This clonotype came up a few times. The V call is TRBV6-6, the J call TRBJ2-1; no clear D. CDR1 is MNHNY and CDR2 is SVGAGI in the germline V gene (reference sequence). The length of the CDR3 is 12 residues. The V end was cut by 5 bases, the J end by 4 bases, with 6 bases between. The CDR3 region has the DNA TGTGCCAGCAGTAGGAATTACAATGAGCAGTTCTTC. The encoded protein is CASSRNYNEQFF.

This clonotype was seen more than once but under ten times. This sequence joins TRBV28 and TRBJ2-7; 9 bases match TRBD1. The germline V gene has CDR1 MDHEN and CDR2 SYDVKM. The CDR3 runs 14 residues. Germline trimming cut 8 bases from V and 5 bases from J; bases unmatched to any gene: 10. The CDR3 region is CASSTTDRGNEQYF. The CDR3, as DNA: TGTGCCAGCTCCACGACGGACAGGGGTAACGAGCAGTACTTC.

The chain carries TRBV25-1 and TRBJ2-3; TRBD2 is a possible D gene (5 bases). The V end was cut by 2 bases, the J end by 7 bases, with 10 bases between. The CDR3 is 13 amino acids. The germline V gene has CDR1 MGHDK and CDR2 SYGVNS. The DNA for the CDR3 is TGTGCCAGCAGTGAACAGGTAGCGAATACGCAGTATTTT. It yields the protein CASSEQVANTQYF.

The table lists this clonotype with a few counts. The gene calls are TRBV7-9 and TRBJ1-1; D remains ambiguous. V was pared by 5 bases and J by 11 bases, with 12 bases between. CDR3 length: 11 amino acids. In germline, CDR1 is SEHNR, CDR2 FQNEAQ (reference sequence). The CDR3 DNA is TGTGCCAGCAGCCCACAAATTGGGGCTTTCTTT. Translation gives CASSPQIGAFF. The complete variable domain, with remaining parts taken from reference TRBV7-9 and TRBJ1-1, reads DTGVSQNPRHKITKRGQNVTFRCDPISEHNRLYWYRQTLGQGPEFLTYFQNEAQLEKSRLLSDRFSAERPKGSFSTLEIQRTEQGDSAMYLCASSPQIGAFFGQGTRLTVV.

This clonotype appeared a few times. This chain uses TRBV5-1 with TRBJ2-1; D is undetermined. CDR1 is SGHRS and CDR2 is YFSETQ in the germline V gene. V was trimmed by 0 bases and J by 6 bases, leaving 13 bases between them. CDR3 size: 15 residues. In DNA, the CDR3 is TGCGCCAGCAGCTTGGAGAGCAGTTTTGTCAATGAGCAGTTCTTC. Protein sequence: CASSLESSFVNEQFF.

This clonotype was detected many times. V gene TRBV20-1 combines with J gene TRBJ2-3; weak D call: TRBD2 (6 bases). CDR1 is DFQATT, CDR2 SNEGSKA, per germline (reference sequence). The CDR3 has 15 residues. V gave up 6 bases and J gave up 6 bases, with 22 bases separating them. The CDR3: CSADGLPGNEDTQYF. CDR3 nucleotide sequence: TGCAGTGCCGATGGACTACCTGGAAACGAGGATACGCAGTATTTT.

This clonotype occurred a few times. The V call is TRBV19, the J call TRBJ1-5; unclear D gene. CDR3 length: 15 amino acids. V lost 0 bases to trimming and J lost 7 bases, with 13 bases between them. CDR1 and CDR2 (germline): LNHDA, SQIVND (reference sequence). As DNA, the CDR3 is TGTGCCAGTAGTATAGAAGGCGCCGGGGTGCAGCCCCAGCATTTT. It yields the protein CASSIEGAGVQPQHF.

The chain links TRBV6-5 to TRBJ1-4, with no clear D. Germline assignment: CDR1 MNHEY and CDR2 SVGAGI. The CDR3 is 13 amino acids. The V end lost 8 bases, the J end lost 7 bases, and 14 bases lay between the germline ends. The CDR3 nucleotides are TGTGCCAGCGGTCCCACGGGTGGTGAAAAACTGTTTTTT. It codes for CASGPTGGEKLFF.

The chain employs TRBV20-1 and TRBJ1-4, with 9 bases aligning to TRBD1. The CDR3 totals 15 residues. V gave up 6 bases and J gave up 8 bases; unmatched junction bases: 13. Germline CDR1 DFQATT, CDR2 SNEGSKA (reference sequence). CDR3 in amino acids: CSASYLQGAREKLFF. The CDR3 nucleotides are TGCAGTGCCAGCTACCTACAGGGGGCGCGGGAAAAACTGTTTTTT.

This chain uses TRBV7-9 with TRBJ2-6; D possibly corresponds to TRBD1 (5 bases). Per germline, CDR1 SEHNR and CDR2 FQNEAQ (reference sequence). The CDR3 has 15 residues. Deletions cut 5 bases from V and 0 bases from J, with 8 bases between. The CDR3 DNA reads as TGTGCCAGCAGCCCGGACACCTCTGGGGCCAACGTCCTGACTTTC. Protein: CASSPDTSGANVLTF. Together with reference TRBV7-9 and TRBJ2-6, the CDR3 gives the full variable domain: DTGVSQNPRHKITKRGQNVTFRCDPISEHNRLYWYRQTLGQGPEFLTYFQNEAQLEKSRLLSDRFSAERPKGSFSTLEIQRTEQGDSAMYLCASSPDTSGANVLTFGAGSRLTVL.

In nucleotides, the CDR3 is TGTGCCAGCAGCCTTAAGGGCTTTAATCAGCCCCAGCATTTT. Amino acids: CASSLKGFNQPQHF. This sequence joins TRBV7-2 and TRBJ1-5, with D hard to call. V was clipped by 5 bases and J by 4 bases, with 12 bases between them. CDR3 length: 14 amino acids. The germline CDR1 and CDR2 sequences are SGHTA and FQGNSA.

The chain combines TRBV4-1 with TRBJ1-1; tentatively, D is TRBD1 (5 bases). The CDR3 sequence is 14 residues long. The V end lost 1 base, the J end lost 3 bases, and 9 bases lay between the germline ends. The germline gives CDR1 MGHRA, CDR2 YSYEKL. This CDR3 reads CASSQVGRDTEAFF. The CDR3 nucleotides are TGCGCCAGCAGCCAAGTGGGGCGGGACACTGAAGCTTTCTTT.

The chain is built from TRBV7-2 and TRBJ2-5; D is unresolved. The J call may not be correct, given that the DNA end is closer to TRBJ2-7. CDR3 size: 15 residues. CDR1 and CDR2 from the germline V gene are SGHTA and FQGNSA. Here the CDR3 DNA reads TGTGCCAGCAGCTTAGGTCCCAGTAACTCCTACGAGCAGTACTTC. It yields the protein CASSLGPSNSYEQYF.

This clonotype came up a few times. The rearrangement links TRBV27 to TRBJ2-6, with unresolved D. The CDR3 is 15 amino acids. Trimming cost V 2 bases and J 0 bases, with 5 bases left between them. Germline CDR1 and CDR2: MNHEY and SMNVEV (reference sequence). CDR3: CASSLMGSGANVLTF. CDR3 nucleotide sequence: TGTGCCAGCAGTTTAATGGGCTCTGGGGCCAACGTCCTGACTTTC.

Concerning this clonotype: A read error may be the cause here, since a much bigger clone is one base away. The chain recombines TRBV28 with TRBJ1-2; 8 nucleotides line up with TRBD1. CDR3 length equals 14 residues. Germline lookup yields CDR1 MDHEN and CDR2 SYDVKM. The J segment lost 4 bases and the V segment lost 6 bases, leaving 7 bases of the junction unmatched. CDR3 protein: CASRRTGMAYGYTF. CDR3 nucleotide sequence: TGTGCCAGCAGACGGACAGGGATGGCCTATGGCTACACCTTC.